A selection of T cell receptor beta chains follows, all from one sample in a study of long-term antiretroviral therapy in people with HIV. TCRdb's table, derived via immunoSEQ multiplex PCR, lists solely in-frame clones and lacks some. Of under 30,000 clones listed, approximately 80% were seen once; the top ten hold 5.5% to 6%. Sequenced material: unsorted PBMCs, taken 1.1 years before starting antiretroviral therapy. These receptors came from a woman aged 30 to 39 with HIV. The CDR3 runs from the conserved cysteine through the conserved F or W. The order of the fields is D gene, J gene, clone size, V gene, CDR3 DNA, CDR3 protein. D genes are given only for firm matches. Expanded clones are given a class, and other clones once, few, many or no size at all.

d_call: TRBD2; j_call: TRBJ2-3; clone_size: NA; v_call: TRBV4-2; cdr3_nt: TGTGCCAGCAGCACTAGCGGGGGTTTCTCTAGCACAGATACGCAGTATTTT; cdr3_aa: CASSTSGGFSSTDTQYF
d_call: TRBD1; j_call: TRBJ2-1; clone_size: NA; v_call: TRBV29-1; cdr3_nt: TGCAGCGTACCGACAGGGGACTACAATGAGCAGTTCTTC; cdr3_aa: CSVPTGDYNEQFF
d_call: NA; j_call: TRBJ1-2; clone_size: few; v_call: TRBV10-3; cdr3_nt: TGTGCCATCAGTGAGTCTCCCCTGGGGGGCTACACCTTC; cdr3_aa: CAISESPLGGYTF
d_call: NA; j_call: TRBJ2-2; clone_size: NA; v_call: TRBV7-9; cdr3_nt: TGTGCCAGCAGCTTAGTGGTCAACACCGGGGAGCTGTTTTTT; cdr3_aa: CASSLVVNTGELFF
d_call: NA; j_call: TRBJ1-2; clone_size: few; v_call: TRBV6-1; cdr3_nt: TGTGCCAGCAGTGACCTCCGGGTGATTGATGGCTACACCTTC; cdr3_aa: CASSDLRVIDGYTF
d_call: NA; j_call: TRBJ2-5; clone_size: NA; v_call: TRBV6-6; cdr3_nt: TGTGCCAGCAGCACACCCTGGGGAGAAGAAGAGACCCAGTACTTC; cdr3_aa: CASSTPWGEEETQYF
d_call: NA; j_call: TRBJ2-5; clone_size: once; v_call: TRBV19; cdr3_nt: TGTGCCAGTAGTATTTACCTCGCCGGGTCGAAGACCCAGTACTTC; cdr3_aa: CASSIYLAGSKTQYF
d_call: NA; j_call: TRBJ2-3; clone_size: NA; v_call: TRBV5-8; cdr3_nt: TGTGCCAGCAGCTTGGCCGGGACATATCAAGGAGATACGCAGTATTTT; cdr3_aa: CASSLAGTYQGDTQYF
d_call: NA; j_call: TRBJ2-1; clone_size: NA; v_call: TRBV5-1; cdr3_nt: TGCGCCAGCAGCCTGACAGAGCGTGAGCAGTTCTTC; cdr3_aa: CASSLTEREQFF
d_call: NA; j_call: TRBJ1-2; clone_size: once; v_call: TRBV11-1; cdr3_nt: TGTGCCAGCAGCTCCGGACGTGATGGCTACACCTTC; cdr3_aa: CASSSGRDGYTF
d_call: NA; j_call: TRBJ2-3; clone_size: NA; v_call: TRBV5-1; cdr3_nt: TGCGCCAGCAGCTTGAGTTCCCGAGTTAGCACAGATACGCAGTATTTT; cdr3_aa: CASSLSSRVSTDTQYF
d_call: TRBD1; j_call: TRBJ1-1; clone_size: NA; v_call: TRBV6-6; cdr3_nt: TGTGCCAGCAGTTCCACAGGGGGTGAAAACACTGAAGCTTTCTTT; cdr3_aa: CASSSTGGENTEAFF
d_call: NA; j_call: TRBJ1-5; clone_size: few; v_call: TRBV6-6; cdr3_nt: TGTGCCAGCAGTTACGGAAGGGGGAGTCAGCCCCAGCATTTT; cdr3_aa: CASSYGRGSQPQHF
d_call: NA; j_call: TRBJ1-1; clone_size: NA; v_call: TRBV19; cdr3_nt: TGTGCCAGTAGTACCGGGATGAACACTGAAGCTTTCTTT; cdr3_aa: CASSTGMNTEAFF
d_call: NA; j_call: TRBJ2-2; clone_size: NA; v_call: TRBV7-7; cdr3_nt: TGTGCCAGCAGCTTAGCAGGCTCGAACACCGGGGAGCTGTTTTTT; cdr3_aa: CASSLAGSNTGELFF
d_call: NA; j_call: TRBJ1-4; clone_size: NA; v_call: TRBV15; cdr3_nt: TGTGCCACCAGCAGAGATAAAGAGGGCACCTATAATGAAAAACTGTTTTTT; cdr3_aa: CATSRDKEGTYNEKLFF
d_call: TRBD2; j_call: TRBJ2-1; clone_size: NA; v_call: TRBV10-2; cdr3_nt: TGCGCCAGCAGGGGTGCCGCGGGGGAGAACAATGAGCAGTTCTTC; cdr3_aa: CASRGAAGENNEQFF
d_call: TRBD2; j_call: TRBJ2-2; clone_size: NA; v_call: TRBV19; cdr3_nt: TGTGCCAGTAGTATCGCTAGCGGGGGGGCGCAAACCGGGGAGCTGTTTTTT; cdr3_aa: CASSIASGGAQTGELFF
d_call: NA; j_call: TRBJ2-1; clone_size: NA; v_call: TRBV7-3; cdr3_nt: TGTGCCAGCAGCTTAGCGTACAATGAGCAGTTCTTC; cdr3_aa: CASSLAYNEQFF
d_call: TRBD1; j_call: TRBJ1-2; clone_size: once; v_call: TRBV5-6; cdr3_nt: TGTGCCAGCAGCCTCTGGTCGGGGACAGGGGGCGCAGGATATGGCTACACCTTC; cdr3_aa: CASSLWSGTGGAGYGYTF
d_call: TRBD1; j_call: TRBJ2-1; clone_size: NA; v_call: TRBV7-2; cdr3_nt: TGTGCCAGCAGCTTGCCCCGGGACAGTCCGGTCTACAATGAGCAGTTCTTC; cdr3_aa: CASSLPRDSPVYNEQFF
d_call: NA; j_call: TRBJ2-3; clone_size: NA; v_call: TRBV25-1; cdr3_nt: TGTGCCAGGTCGACTAGAGGCTCAGATACGCAGTATTTT; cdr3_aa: CARSTRGSDTQYF
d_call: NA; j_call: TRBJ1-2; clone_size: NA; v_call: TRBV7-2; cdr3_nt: TGTGCCAGCAGCTTAGCAGGGACGGGAGCTAACTATGGCTACACCTTC; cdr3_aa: CASSLAGTGANYGYTF
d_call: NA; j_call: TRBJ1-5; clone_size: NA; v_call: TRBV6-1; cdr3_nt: TGTGCCAGCAGTGAAGGCAGGGGCAATCAGCCCCAGCATTTT; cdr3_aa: CASSEGRGNQPQHF
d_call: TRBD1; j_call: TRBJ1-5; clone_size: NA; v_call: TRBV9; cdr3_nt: TGTGCCAGCCACTTTCAGGGGGCCCAGCCCCAGCATTTT; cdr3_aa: CASHFQGAQPQHF
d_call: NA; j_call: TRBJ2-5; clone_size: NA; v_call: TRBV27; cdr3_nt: TGTGCCAGCAGTTTAATTGGTGGGGCCCGGGAAGAGACCCAGTACTTC; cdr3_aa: CASSLIGGAREETQYF
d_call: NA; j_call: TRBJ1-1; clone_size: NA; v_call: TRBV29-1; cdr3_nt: TGCAGCGTTGAAGCGCAGCTGAACACTGAAGCTTTCTTT; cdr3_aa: CSVEAQLNTEAFF
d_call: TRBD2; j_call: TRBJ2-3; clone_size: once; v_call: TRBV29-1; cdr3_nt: TGCAGCGTTAAATTCTTAGCGGGGGGCCCGGATACGCAGTATTTT; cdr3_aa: CSVKFLAGGPDTQYF
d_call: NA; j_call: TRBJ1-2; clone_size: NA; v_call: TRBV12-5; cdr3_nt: TGTGCTAGTGGTTTGGTAGGTGGTATCTATGGCTACACCTTC; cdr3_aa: CASGLVGGIYGYTF
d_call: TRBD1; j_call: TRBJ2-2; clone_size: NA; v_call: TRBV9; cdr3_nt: TGTGCCAGCAGCGCCAGGGACAGGGGGCGAGCCGGGGAGCTGTTTTTT; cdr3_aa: CASSARDRGRAGELFF
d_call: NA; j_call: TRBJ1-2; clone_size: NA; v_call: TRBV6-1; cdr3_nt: TGTGCCAGCAGTGAACCTGGCTATGGCTACACCTTC; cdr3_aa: CASSEPGYGYTF
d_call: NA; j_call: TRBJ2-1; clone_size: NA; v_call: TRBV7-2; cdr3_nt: TGTGCCAGCAGCTTAGTGGGGATCAACAATGAGCAGTTCTTC; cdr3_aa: CASSLVGINNEQFF
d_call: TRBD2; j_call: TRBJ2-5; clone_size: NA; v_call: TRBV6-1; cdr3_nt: TGTGCCAGCAGTAAACTAGCGGGGGAGGGCAAGACCCAGTACTTC; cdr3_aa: CASSKLAGEGKTQYF
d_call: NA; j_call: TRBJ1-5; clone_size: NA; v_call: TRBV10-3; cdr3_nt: TGTGCCATCAGTGAGCAGAGGGTAAGCAATCAGCCCCAGCATTTT; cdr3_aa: CAISEQRVSNQPQHF
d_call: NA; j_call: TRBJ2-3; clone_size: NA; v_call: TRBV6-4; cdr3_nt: TGTGCCAGCAGTGAATACAGGTCTTCTCGCACAGATACGCAGTATTTT; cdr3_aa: CASSEYRSSRTDTQYF
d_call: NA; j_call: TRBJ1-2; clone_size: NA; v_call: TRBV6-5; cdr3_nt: TGTGCCAGCAGTTACCTCCAGTTGGGGGGCTACACCTTC; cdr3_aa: CASSYLQLGGYTF
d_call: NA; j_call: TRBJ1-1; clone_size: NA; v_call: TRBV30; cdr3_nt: TGTGCCTGGAGTGTAAAGAGGGGAGAAACTGAAGCTTTCTTT; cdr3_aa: CAWSVKRGETEAFF
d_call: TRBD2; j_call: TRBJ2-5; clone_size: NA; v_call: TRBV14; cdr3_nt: TGTGCCAGCAGCCAGGAAACAGCGGGGCAAGAGACCCAGTACTTC; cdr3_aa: CASSQETAGQETQYF